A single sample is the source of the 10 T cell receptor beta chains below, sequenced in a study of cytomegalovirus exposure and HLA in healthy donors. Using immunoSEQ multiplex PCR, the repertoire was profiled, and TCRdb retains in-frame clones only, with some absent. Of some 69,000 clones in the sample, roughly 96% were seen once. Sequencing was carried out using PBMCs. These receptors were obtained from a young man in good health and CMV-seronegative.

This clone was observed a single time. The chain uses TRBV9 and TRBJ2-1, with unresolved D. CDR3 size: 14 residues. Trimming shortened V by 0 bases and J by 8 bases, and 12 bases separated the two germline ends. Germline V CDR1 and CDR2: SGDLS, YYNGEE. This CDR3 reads CASSVGLPPDEQFF. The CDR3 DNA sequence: TGTGCCAGCAGCGTAGGACTTCCTCCGGATGAGCAGTTCTTC.

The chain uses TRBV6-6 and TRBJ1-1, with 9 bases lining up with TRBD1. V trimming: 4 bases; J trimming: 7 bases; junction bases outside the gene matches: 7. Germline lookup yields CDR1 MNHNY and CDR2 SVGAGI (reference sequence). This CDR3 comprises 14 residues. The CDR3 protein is CASSSGQGLGEAFF. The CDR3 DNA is TGTGCCAGCAGTTCGGGACAGGGCTTGGGTGAAGCTTTCTTT.

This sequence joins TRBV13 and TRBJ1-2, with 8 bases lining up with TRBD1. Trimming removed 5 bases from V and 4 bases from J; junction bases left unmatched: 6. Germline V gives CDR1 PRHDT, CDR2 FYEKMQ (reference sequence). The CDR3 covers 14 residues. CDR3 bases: TGTGCCAGCAGCACTACACAGGGGGGCTATGGCTACACCTTC. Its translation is CASSTTQGGYGYTF.

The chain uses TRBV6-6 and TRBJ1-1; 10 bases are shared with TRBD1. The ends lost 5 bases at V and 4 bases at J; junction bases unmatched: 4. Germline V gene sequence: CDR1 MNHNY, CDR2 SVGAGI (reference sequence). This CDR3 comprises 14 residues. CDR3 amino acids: CASSPGQGRTEAFF. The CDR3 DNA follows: TGTGCCAGCAGTCCGGGACAGGGGCGCACTGAAGCTTTCTTT.

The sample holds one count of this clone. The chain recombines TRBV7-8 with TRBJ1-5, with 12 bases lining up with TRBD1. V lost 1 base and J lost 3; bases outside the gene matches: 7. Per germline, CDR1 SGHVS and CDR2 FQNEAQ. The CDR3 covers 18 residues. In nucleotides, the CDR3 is TGTGCCAGCAGCTTAGGCCCGGGACAGGGGGCCTACAATCAGCCCCAGCATTTT. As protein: CASSLGPGQGAYNQPQHF.

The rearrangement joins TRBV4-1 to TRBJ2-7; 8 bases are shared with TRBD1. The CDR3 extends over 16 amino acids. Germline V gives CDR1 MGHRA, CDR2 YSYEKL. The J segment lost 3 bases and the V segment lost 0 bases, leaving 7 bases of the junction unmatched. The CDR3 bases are TGCGCCAGCAGCCAAGAGGGGGACAGGTTCTTCTACGAGCAGTACTTC. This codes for CASSQEGDRFFYEQYF.

CDR3 nucleotides: TGTGCCAGCAGCTTGGGGGACAGTCCCCACGAGCAGTACTTC. It codes for CASSLGDSPHEQYF. The gene calls are TRBV5-4 and TRBJ2-7; 7 nucleotides align to TRBD1. The germline V gene has CDR1 SGHNT and CDR2 YYREEE (reference sequence). The CDR3 spans 14 residues. V lost 0 bases to trimming and J lost 5 bases; unmatched junction nucleotides: 5.

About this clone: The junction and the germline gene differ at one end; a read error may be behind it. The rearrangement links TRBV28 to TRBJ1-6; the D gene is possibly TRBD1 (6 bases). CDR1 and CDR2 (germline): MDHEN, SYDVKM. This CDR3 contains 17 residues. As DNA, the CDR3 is TGTGCCGGCAGTTTACACGGGAAGAGGGACATAAATTCACCCCTCCACTTT. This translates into CAGSLHGKRDINSPLHF.

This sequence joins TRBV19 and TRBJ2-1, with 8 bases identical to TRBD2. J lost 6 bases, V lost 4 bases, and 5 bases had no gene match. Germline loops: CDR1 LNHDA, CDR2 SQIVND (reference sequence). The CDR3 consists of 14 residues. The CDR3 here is CASSTPGTSNEQFF. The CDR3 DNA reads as TGTGCCAGTAGTACCCCCGGGACTAGCAATGAGCAGTTCTTC.

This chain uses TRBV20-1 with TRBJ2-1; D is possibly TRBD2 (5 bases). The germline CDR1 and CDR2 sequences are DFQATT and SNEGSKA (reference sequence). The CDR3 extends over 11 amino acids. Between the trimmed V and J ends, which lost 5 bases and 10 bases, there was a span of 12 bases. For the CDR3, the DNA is TGCAGTGCTCCACCGGGATCCGAGCAGTTCTTC. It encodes CSAPPGSEQFF.